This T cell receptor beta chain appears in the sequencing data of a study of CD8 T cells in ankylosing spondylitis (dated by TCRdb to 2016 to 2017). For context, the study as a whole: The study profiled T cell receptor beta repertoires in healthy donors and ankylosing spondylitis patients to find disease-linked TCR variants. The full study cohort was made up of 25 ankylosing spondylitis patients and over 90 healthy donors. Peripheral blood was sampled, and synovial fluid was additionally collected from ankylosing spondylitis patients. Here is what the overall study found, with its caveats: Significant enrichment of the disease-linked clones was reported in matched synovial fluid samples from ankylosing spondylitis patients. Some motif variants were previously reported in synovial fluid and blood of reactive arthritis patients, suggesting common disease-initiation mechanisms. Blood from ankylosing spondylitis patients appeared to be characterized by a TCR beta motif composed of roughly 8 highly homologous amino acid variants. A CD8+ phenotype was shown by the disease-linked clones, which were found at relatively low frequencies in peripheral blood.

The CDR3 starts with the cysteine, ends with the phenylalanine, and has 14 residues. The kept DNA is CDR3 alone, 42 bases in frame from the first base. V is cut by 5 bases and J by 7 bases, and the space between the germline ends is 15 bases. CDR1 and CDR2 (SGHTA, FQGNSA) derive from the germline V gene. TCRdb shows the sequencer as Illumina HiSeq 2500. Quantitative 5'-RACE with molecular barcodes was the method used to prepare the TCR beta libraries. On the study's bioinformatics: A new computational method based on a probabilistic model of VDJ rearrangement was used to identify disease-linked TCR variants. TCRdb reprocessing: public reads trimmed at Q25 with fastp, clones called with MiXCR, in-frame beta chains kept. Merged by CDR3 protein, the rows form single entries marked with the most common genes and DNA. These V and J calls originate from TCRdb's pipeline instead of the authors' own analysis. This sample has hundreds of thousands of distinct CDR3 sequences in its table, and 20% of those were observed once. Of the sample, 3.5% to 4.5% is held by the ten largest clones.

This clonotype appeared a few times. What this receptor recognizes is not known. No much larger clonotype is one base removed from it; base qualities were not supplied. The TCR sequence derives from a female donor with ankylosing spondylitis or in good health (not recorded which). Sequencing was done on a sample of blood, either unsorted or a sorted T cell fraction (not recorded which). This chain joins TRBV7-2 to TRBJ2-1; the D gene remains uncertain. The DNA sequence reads TGTGCCAGCAGCCGCAGGTCCGGAGTGAATGAGCAGTTCTTC. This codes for CASSRRSGVNEQFF.